Ten or more counts support the clone carrying this T cell receptor beta chain. There are 12 residues in the CDR3. V lost 3 bases, J lost 7 bases, and 8 bases lay in between. As it was prepared, the TCRbeta library received unique molecular identifiers. From the PCR reads, TCRdb called clonotypes with MiXCR, one entry per CDR3 protein. The table lists more than 150,000 distinct CDR3 sequences, around 6.8% of them singletons. This sample was included in a study of T-cell reconstitution after alpha-beta-depleted transplantation in children. This receptor was identified in a human donor who donated a stem cell graft to a child with Wiskott-Aldrich syndrome. The chain employs TRBV12-3 or TRBV12-4 and TRBJ2-3; D remains unclear. The sequencing used PBMCs from the stem cell graft donor, collected from the stem cell graft. CDR3 sequence (DNA): TGTGCCAGCAGTTTTAATTTGAATACGCAGTATTTT. Its protein product is CASSFNLNTQYF.